A selection of T cell receptor beta chains follows, all from one sample in a study of cytomegalovirus exposure and HLA in healthy donors. Assay used: immunoSEQ multiplex PCR; TCRdb lists only in-frame clones, some missing. The sample holds under 150,000 clones, around 10% seen once. Sequenced: PBMCs. The origin of the receptors is a male donor in good health and CMV-seronegative. Each CDR3 is given with its conserved first and last residue. Fields, in order: J gene, V gene, D gene, clone size, CDR3 DNA, CDR3 protein. The D gene is left open where the match is weak. Clone size is shown for a subset of rows, as once, few, many or a class of expanded clone.

TRBJ1-2,TRBV4-1,TRBD1,NA,TGCGCCAGCAGCCAATCGACCCTGGGACAGGGGAAATACTATGGCTACACCTTC,CASSQSTLGQGKYYGYTF
TRBJ1-2,TRBV5-4,NA,few,TGTGCCAGCAGAGATGGGGGCTTCTATGGCTACACCTTC,CASRDGGFYGYTF
TRBJ2-2,TRBV9,NA,NA,TGTGCCAGCAGCGCAGGATCTTCACAGGTCACGAACACCGGGGAGCTGTTTTTT,CASSAGSSQVTNTGELFF
TRBJ2-7,TRBV5-8,NA,NA,TGTGCCAGCAGCTTGGGTAGGGGAGAGCAGTACTTC,CASSLGRGEQYF
TRBJ1-1,TRBV25-1,NA,NA,TGTGCCAGCAGCCCCATGGGGGCTCCCCGGGGGAACACTGAAGCTTTCTTT,CASSPMGAPRGNTEAFF
TRBJ2-3,TRBV5-4,NA,NA,TGTGCCAGCAGCTTGGTGGCTCCTCGCACAGATACGCAGTATTTT,CASSLVAPRTDTQYF
TRBJ2-7,TRBV11-1,TRBD2,NA,TGTGCCAGCAGCTCCGCTAGCGGGAGGCCCTACGAGCAGTACTTC,CASSSASGRPYEQYF
TRBJ2-2,TRBV9,NA,NA,TGTGCCAGCGCCCTGCCGGGCGGGGAGCTGTTTTTT,CASALPGGELFF
TRBJ1-4,TRBV5-4,NA,NA,TGTGCCAGCAGCTTGACGGGGGCAACTAATGAAAAACTGTTTTTT,CASSLTGATNEKLFF
TRBJ2-2,TRBV27,NA,few,TGTGCCAGCAGCGGGGAGAACACCGGGGAGCTGTTTTTT,CASSGENTGELFF
TRBJ2-1,TRBV19,NA,few,TGTGCCAGCACGCGGGCTACCTACAATGAGCAGTTCTTC,CASTRATYNEQFF
TRBJ2-7,TRBV15,TRBD2,NA,TGTGCCACCAGCAGAGGGCCTAGCGGGCCTTACGAGCAGTACTTC,CATSRGPSGPYEQYF
TRBJ2-7,TRBV27,NA,few,TGTGCCAGCAGTTTAACAGGGTCCTACGAGCAGTACTTC,CASSLTGSYEQYF
TRBJ1-5,TRBV27,TRBD1,NA,TGTGCCAGCGGGGCCCGGACAGGAGCTCAGCCCCAGCATTTT,CASGARTGAQPQHF
TRBJ1-5,TRBV6-1,NA,NA,TGTGCCAGCAGTGAAACGGGGGGCAATCAGCCCCAGCATTTT,CASSETGGNQPQHF
TRBJ2-1,TRBV19,NA,NA,TGTGCCAGTAGTTTTTGGGGGGGCCTCATCTCCCACAATGAGCAGTTCTTC,CASSFWGGLISHNEQFF